This TCR beta chain was observed in a study of blood T cell repertoires in COVID-19. Sequencing was performed with immunoSEQ multiplex PCR; in TCRdb, only in-frame clones are kept and a portion is missing. Found here are approximately 240,000 clones, 65% to 85% of them singletons; the top ten hold around 3.1%. The V gene's germline CDR1 is MNHGY and CDR2 SVAAGI. The CDR3 covers 16 residues. J gave up 6 bases and V 4 bases, and 11 bases lay outside the gene matches. The J gene is TRBJ2-1, the V gene TRBV6-9; TRBD2 aligns across 8 bases. The sample consisted of peripheral blood. The receptor comes from a woman in her twenties or thirties who had recovered from COVID-19. CDR3 sequence reads: CASSCLAGYCSNEQFF. CDR3 DNA: TGTGCCAGCAGTTGTCTAGCGGGTTATTGTAGCAATGAGCAGTTCTTC.